These 8 T cell receptor beta chains came from one sample sequenced in a study of blood T cell repertoires in COVID-19. Some clones are missing from TCRdb's copy, which holds only in-frame ones; the method was immunoSEQ multiplex PCR. The table lists 300,000 or so clones, roughly nine tenths of them singletons. The sequenced material came from peripheral blood. These receptors were taken from a man aged 18 to 29 who had recovered from COVID-19.

This clone was counted once. This sample also contains other DNA sequences that code for the same CDR3. The CDR3 DNA reads as TGTGCCAGCAGTTTATCCACCTACGAGCAGTACTTC. This gives the protein CASSLSTYEQYF. V usage is TRBV12-3 or TRBV12-4 and J usage is TRBJ2-7; D is ambiguous. The length of the CDR3 is 12 residues. V lost 2 bases and J lost 2, with 4 bases in between.

The chain uses TRBV25-1 and TRBJ2-2; possibly TRBD1 for D (5 bases). Germline loops: CDR1 MGHDK, CDR2 SYGVNS. V lost 4 bases to trimming and J lost 4 bases, with 13 bases between them. The CDR3 spans 15 residues. CDR3: CASSGTNLFTGELFF. The CDR3 nucleotides read TGTGCCAGCAGTGGGACAAATCTATTCACCGGGGAGCTGTTTTTT.

V and J are TRBV27 and TRBJ2-7, with TRBD1 matching 12 bases. The ends lost 2 bases at V and 3 bases at J; junction bases unmatched: 2. The CDR3 covers 15 residues. Germline-derived CDR1 and CDR2 are MNHEY and SMNVEV (reference sequence). CDR3 amino acids: CASSLGTGGLYEQYF. CDR3 bases: TGTGCCAGCAGTTTAGGGACAGGGGGCCTCTACGAGCAGTACTTC.

This clone has only one observation. The chain has TRBV10-3 and TRBJ1-5; TRBD1 is a possible D gene (5 bases). Deletions cut 10 bases from V and 1 base from J, with 17 bases between. Germline loops: CDR1 ENHRY, CDR2 SYGVKD. This CDR3 contains 15 residues. The DNA of the CDR3 is TGTGCCACCACGGGCAGGGAGGGAAGCAATCAGCCCCAGCATTTT. Translating gives CATTGREGSNQPQHF.

This clone was recorded a few times. Written as DNA, the CDR3 is TGTGCCAGCAGTGAAGCGTTGGGACACTTTAGCAATCAGCCCCAGCATTTT. Translation gives CASSEALGHFSNQPQHF. The chain carries TRBV2 and TRBJ1-5; possibly TRBD1 for D (6 bases). Trimming removed 0 bases from V and 0 bases from J, with 12 bases in between. The germline V gene has CDR1 SNHLY and CDR2 FYNNEI. CDR3 length equals 17 residues.

The chain has TRBV7-6 and TRBJ2-2, with D possibly TRBD1 on 6 matching bases. Looked up from germline, CDR1 is SGHVS and CDR2 is FNYEAQ. CDR3 length: 16 residues. Trimming cost V 2 bases and J 0 bases, with 10 bases left between them. CDR3 amino acids: CASSLSGTTNTGELFF. CDR3 nucleotides: TGTGCCAGCAGCTTATCCGGGACAACGAACACCGGGGAGCTGTTTTTT. Based on the CDR3 plus reference TRBV7-6 and TRBJ2-2, the full variable domain is GAGVSQSPRYKVTKRGQDVALRCDPISGHVSLYWYRQALGQGPEFLTYFNYEAQQDKSGLPNDRFSAERPEGSISTLTIQRTEQRDSAMYRCASSLSGTTNTGELFFGEGSRLTVL.

V and J are TRBV19 and TRBJ2-7; 14 bases align to TRBD2. The junction had 2 bases not matched to a gene; V was cut back by 5 bases and J by 2 bases. This CDR3 has 15 residues. Germline CDR1 and CDR2: LNHDA and SQIVND (reference sequence). The CDR3 loop is CASSGLAGGTYEQYF. The CDR3 DNA reads as TGTGCCAGTAGTGGACTAGCGGGAGGCACCTACGAGCAGTACTTC.

The chain has TRBV15 and TRBJ1-1, with 7 bases fitting TRBD1. The CDR3 runs 15 residues. CDR1 LNHNV and CDR2 YYDKDF come from the germline V gene (reference sequence). The V and J ends lost 2 bases and 6 bases, in that order; junction bases with no gene match: 9. CDR3 sequence reads: CATSRTRQGLAEAFF. The DNA for the CDR3 is TGTGCCACCAGCAGAACTCGACAGGGTCTGGCTGAAGCTTTCTTT.